A selection of T cell receptor beta chains follows, all from one sample in a study of blood T cells in healthy people across ages. MiXCR, applied by TCRdb to the 5' RACE reads, yields one record per CDR3 protein. This table has about a million distinct CDR3 sequences, less than 45% appearing once. The sequenced sample consisted of blood. These receptors were collected from a man aged 18 to 30 in good health. Both conserved end residues are part of each CDR3. The order of the fields is J gene, clone size, D gene, V gene, CDR3 protein, CDR3 DNA. The D gene is left open where the match is weak. Size tells how often a clone was seen (once, few, many) or the class of an expanded clone, and some rows leave it out.

j_gene: TRBJ2-3; abundance: few; d_gene: .; v_gene: TRBV2; CDR3aa: CASTTDLGRGADTQYF; CDR3nt: TGTGCCAGCACCACTGACCTGGGTAGAGGGGCAGATACGCAGTATTTT
j_gene: TRBJ2-2; abundance: .; d_gene: .; v_gene: TRBV20-1; CDR3aa: CSAPAQPGTGELFF; CDR3nt: TGCAGTGCACCCGCTCAGCCGGGCACCGGGGAGCTGTTTTTT
j_gene: TRBJ1-1; abundance: .; d_gene: .; v_gene: TRBV10-3; CDR3aa: CAISELSGDNTEAFF; CDR3nt: TGTGCCATCAGTGAGTTGAGTGGGGATAACACTGAAGCTTTCTTT
j_gene: TRBJ2-3; abundance: .; d_gene: TRBD2; v_gene: TRBV5-1; CDR3aa: CASSASTSGDTQYF; CDR3nt: TGCGCCAGCAGCGCCTCCACTAGCGGAGATACGCAGTATTTT
j_gene: TRBJ1-3; abundance: .; d_gene: .; v_gene: TRBV7-2; CDR3aa: CASSQGWGWDTIYF; CDR3nt: TGTGCCAGCAGCCAAGGATGGGGCTGGGACACCATATATTTT
j_gene: TRBJ2-7; abundance: few; d_gene: .; v_gene: TRBV27; CDR3aa: CASSFGGGAEQYF; CDR3nt: TGTGCCAGCAGTTTCGGTGGAGGGGCCGAGCAGTACTTC
j_gene: TRBJ1-1; abundance: .; d_gene: .; v_gene: TRBV5-1; CDR3aa: CASGSNTEAFF; CDR3nt: TGCGCCAGCGGTTCGAACACTGAAGCTTTCTTT
j_gene: TRBJ2-5; abundance: .; d_gene: TRBD2; v_gene: TRBV20-1; CDR3aa: CSARVASGGFETQYF; CDR3nt: TGCAGTGCTAGAGTAGCTAGCGGGGGCTTTGAGACCCAGTACTTC
j_gene: TRBJ1-1; abundance: few; d_gene: .; v_gene: TRBV20-1; CDR3aa: CSARFKKNTEAFF; CDR3nt: TGCAGTGCTAGGTTCAAGAAGAACACTGAAGCTTTCTTT
j_gene: TRBJ2-5; abundance: few; d_gene: TRBD2; v_gene: TRBV20-1; CDR3aa: CSARDTTSGGWKTQYF; CDR3nt: TGCAGTGCTAGAGATACGACTAGCGGGGGGTGGAAGACCCAGTACTTC
j_gene: TRBJ1-6; abundance: .; d_gene: TRBD1; v_gene: TRBV7-2; CDR3aa: CASSHDRAPTNSPLHF; CDR3nt: TGTGCCAGCAGCCATGACAGGGCCCCAACCAATTCACCCCTCCACTTT
j_gene: TRBJ1-1; abundance: .; d_gene: .; v_gene: TRBV6-1; CDR3aa: CASSETWNMNTEAFF; CDR3nt: TGTGCCAGCAGTGAAACCTGGAACATGAACACTGAAGCTTTCTTT
j_gene: TRBJ1-6; abundance: .; d_gene: .; v_gene: TRBV3-1; CDR3aa: CASSTLPGGEDSPLHF; CDR3nt: TGTGCCAGCAGCACCCTCCCCGGGGGCGAGGATTCACCCCTCCACTTT
j_gene: TRBJ1-2; abundance: few; d_gene: .; v_gene: TRBV18; CDR3aa: CASSPPGGLYGYTF; CDR3nt: TGTGCCAGCTCACCACCGGGGGGCCTCTATGGCTACACCTTC
j_gene: TRBJ2-4; abundance: .; d_gene: .; v_gene: TRBV9; CDR3aa: CAGSGTQGGPLWEQYF; CDR3nt: TGTGCCGGCAGCGGAACACAGGGAGGACCCCTCTGGGAGCAGTACTTC
j_gene: TRBJ2-1; abundance: few; d_gene: TRBD1; v_gene: TRBV6-5; CDR3aa: CASSRLGQGMDEQFF; CDR3nt: TGTGCCAGCAGCCGTTTAGGACAGGGGATGGATGAGCAGTTCTTC
j_gene: TRBJ2-7; abundance: few; d_gene: .; v_gene: TRBV20-1; CDR3aa: CSAQFGQGYEQYF; CDR3nt: TGCAGTGCCCAGTTTGGGCAGGGCTACGAGCAGTACTTC
j_gene: TRBJ2-1; abundance: .; d_gene: .; v_gene: TRBV4-2; CDR3aa: CASSPDGVAGYNEQFF; CDR3nt: TGTGCCAGCAGCCCCGACGGGGTGGCTGGCTACAATGAGCAGTTCTTT
j_gene: TRBJ1-5; abundance: .; d_gene: .; v_gene: TRBV20-1; CDR3aa: CSARAPPHRIGQPQHF; CDR3nt: TGCAGTGCTAGAGCCCCCCCCCACAGGATCGGTCAGCCCCAGCATTTT
j_gene: TRBJ1-1; abundance: .; d_gene: .; v_gene: TRBV3-1; CDR3aa: CASTSTSNTEAFF; CDR3nt: TGTGCCAGCACCTCGACATCAAACACTGAAGCTTTCTTT
j_gene: TRBJ2-7; abundance: .; d_gene: .; v_gene: TRBV5-1; CDR3aa: CASSYRQELPTYEQYF; CDR3nt: TGCGCCAGCAGCTACAGACAGGAACTGCCAACCTACGAGCAGTACTTC
j_gene: TRBJ2-3; abundance: .; d_gene: TRBD2; v_gene: TRBV7-9; CDR3aa: CASSPPGTRFTDTQYF; CDR3nt: TGTGCCAGCAGCCCACCGGGGACTAGGTTCACAGATACGCAGTATTTT
j_gene: TRBJ1-6; abundance: few; d_gene: .; v_gene: TRBV7-9; CDR3aa: CAGRSSYNSPLHF; CDR3nt: TGTGCCGGCCGGAGCTCCTATAATTCACCCCTCCACTTT
j_gene: TRBJ2-3; abundance: .; d_gene: .; v_gene: TRBV5-1; CDR3aa: CASTQGRGDYITDTQYF; CDR3nt: TGCGCCAGCACCCAAGGTAGGGGGGACTACATCACAGATACGCAGTATTTT
j_gene: TRBJ2-7; abundance: .; d_gene: .; v_gene: TRBV5-1; CDR3aa: CASSLKETSYEQYF; CDR3nt: TGCGCCAGCAGCTTGAAAGAGACCTCCTACGAGCAGTACTTC
j_gene: TRBJ2-7; abundance: .; d_gene: TRBD2; v_gene: TRBV20-1; CDR3aa: CSARDGGGTNNERYF; CDR3nt: TGCAGTGCTAGAGATGGCGGGGGGACCAACAATGAGCGGTACTTC
j_gene: TRBJ2-7; abundance: .; d_gene: .; v_gene: TRBV6-1; CDR3aa: CASAPGRVYEQYF; CDR3nt: TGTGCCAGCGCTCCGGGGCGAGTCTACGAGCAGTACTTC
j_gene: TRBJ1-6; abundance: many; d_gene: .; v_gene: TRBV20-1; CDR3aa: CSARDPPGDNSPLHF; CDR3nt: TGCAGTGCTAGAGATCCGCCAGGCGATAATTCACCCCTCCACTTT
j_gene: TRBJ2-1; abundance: few; d_gene: TRBD2; v_gene: TRBV14; CDR3aa: CASSRGEGNEQFF; CDR3nt: TGTGCCAGCAGCCGAGGGGAGGGCAATGAGCAGTTCTTC
j_gene: TRBJ2-3; abundance: .; d_gene: .; v_gene: TRBV4-3; CDR3aa: CASSQDWGQVPTDTQYF; CDR3nt: TGCGCCAGCAGCCAAGATTGGGGGCAGGTCCCCACAGATACGCAGTATTTT
j_gene: TRBJ1-1; abundance: .; d_gene: .; v_gene: TRBV28; CDR3aa: CASPPVVGRGDTEAFF; CDR3nt: TGTGCCAGCCCTCCCGTGGTTGGGCGGGGTGACACTGAAGCTTTCTTT
j_gene: TRBJ2-3; abundance: .; d_gene: .; v_gene: TRBV12-3/TRBV12-4; CDR3aa: CASSLASDFTDTQYF; CDR3nt: TGTGCCAGCAGTTTAGCTAGCGACTTCACAGATACGCAGTATTTT
j_gene: TRBJ1-2; abundance: .; d_gene: .; v_gene: TRBV19; CDR3aa: CASSSWDGLNYGYTF; CDR3nt: TGTGCCAGTAGCAGTTGGGACGGACTGAACTATGGCTACACCTTC
j_gene: TRBJ2-3; abundance: .; d_gene: TRBD2; v_gene: TRBV12-5; CDR3aa: CASVLAGTDTQYF; CDR3nt: TGTGCTAGTGTTCTAGCGGGCACAGATACGCAGTATTTT
j_gene: TRBJ1-6; abundance: few; d_gene: .; v_gene: TRBV4-1; CDR3aa: CASSQDHQGRNSPLHF; CDR3nt: TGCGCCAGCAGCCAAGATCACCAGGGACGAAATTCACCCCTCCACTTT
j_gene: TRBJ2-3; abundance: .; d_gene: .; v_gene: TRBV6-5; CDR3aa: CASSYRIGADTQYF; CDR3nt: TGTGCCAGCAGTTACCGGATTGGGGCAGATACGCAGTATTTT
j_gene: TRBJ2-1; abundance: .; d_gene: .; v_gene: TRBV20-1; CDR3aa: CSAMAGGPYNEQFF; CDR3nt: TGCAGTGCTATGGCCGGCGGCCCCTACAATGAGCAGTTCTTC
j_gene: TRBJ2-5; abundance: few; d_gene: .; v_gene: TRBV4-1; CDR3aa: CASSQETPTKETQYF; CDR3nt: TGCGCCAGCAGCCAAGAGACCCCAACTAAAGAGACCCAGTACTTC